This is a list of T cell receptor beta chains from one sample in a study of blood T cell repertoires in COVID-19. The table came from immunoSEQ multiplex PCR; TCRdb's copy has only in-frame clones and leaves some out. The sample carries 350,000 to 400,000 clones, roughly 90% recorded once. The specimen was peripheral blood. The receptors shown here come from a man younger than 30 with active or convalescent COVID-19. CDR3s include the opening cysteine and the closing phenylalanine or tryptophan. D genes are given only for firm matches. The size entry is marked missing in some rows and otherwise reads once, few, many or a size class.

D: TRBD2; size: once; V: TRBV7-2; J: TRBJ2-3; CDR3: CASSLTSGTSTDTQYF; DNA: TGTGCCAGCAGTTTGACTAGCGGCACTAGCACAGATACGCAGTATTTT
D: -; size: -; V: TRBV27; J: TRBJ2-1; CDR3: CASSLSGPGGNEQFF; DNA: TGTGCCAGCAGTTTAAGCGGTCCCGGTGGCAATGAGCAGTTCTTC
D: TRBD2; size: -; V: TRBV11-1; J: TRBJ2-7; CDR3: CASSLNSGGTYEQYF; DNA: TGTGCCAGCAGCTTAAATAGCGGGGGGACATACGAGCAGTACTTC
D: -; size: -; V: TRBV5-1; J: TRBJ2-1; CDR3: CASSFGQNYNEQFF; DNA: TGCGCCAGCAGCTTTGGACAGAATTACAATGAGCAGTTCTTC
D: -; size: -; V: TRBV28; J: TRBJ1-1; CDR3: CASSLLGQNTEAFF; DNA: TGTGCCAGCAGTTTATTAGGACAGAACACTGAAGCTTTCTTT
D: -; size: once; V: TRBV7-9; J: TRBJ2-3; CDR3: CATRGLTPMTDTQYF; DNA: TGTGCCACCCGGGGGTTGACACCGATGACAGATACGCAGTATTTT
D: -; size: once; V: TRBV27; J: TRBJ2-1; CDR3: CASSFNLAASYNEQFF; DNA: TGTGCCAGCAGTTTTAACCTTGCGGCCTCCTACAATGAGCAGTTCTTC
D: TRBD2; size: -; V: TRBV5-6; J: TRBJ2-1; CDR3: CASSLGTGGPYNEQFF; DNA: TGTGCCAGCAGCTTGGGTACGGGGGGTCCGTACAATGAGCAGTTCTTC
D: TRBD1; size: -; V: TRBV24-1; J: TRBJ2-5; CDR3: CATSDLRHPGQGGLNQETQYF; DNA: TGTGCCACCAGTGATTTGAGACATCCGGGACAGGGGGGCCTGAACCAAGAGACCCAGTACTTC
D: TRBD2; size: -; V: TRBV6-2/TRBV6-3; J: TRBJ2-1; CDR3: CASSPGTKSYNEQFF; DNA: TGTGCCAGCAGTCCCGGGACTAAATCGTACAATGAGCAGTTCTTC
D: TRBD2; size: -; V: TRBV6-2/TRBV6-3; J: TRBJ2-7; CDR3: CASSLLAIDSYEQYF; DNA: TGTGCCAGCAGTCTACTAGCGATAGACTCCTACGAGCAGTACTTC
D: TRBD2; size: -; V: TRBV4-1; J: TRBJ2-7; CDR3: CASSQDLASGSSYEQYF; DNA: TGCGCCAGCAGCCAAGATTTGGCTAGCGGGAGCTCCTACGAGCAGTACTTC
D: TRBD2; size: -; V: TRBV28; J: TRBJ2-1; CDR3: CASSPGGAGVNEQFF; DNA: TGTGCCAGCAGTCCCGGGGGGGCAGGGGTGAATGAGCAGTTCTTC
D: TRBD2; size: once; V: TRBV4-3; J: TRBJ2-2; CDR3: CASSQFASGGGFTGELFF; DNA: TGCGCCAGCAGCCAGTTTGCTAGCGGGGGAGGTTTCACCGGGGAGCTGTTTTTT
D: -; size: -; V: TRBV7-9; J: TRBJ2-3; CDR3: CASSTRKDTQYF; DNA: TGTGCCAGCAGTACTAGAAAAGATACGCAGTATTTT
D: -; size: once; V: TRBV15; J: TRBJ2-7; CDR3: CATSRFVGGLGEQYF; DNA: TGTGCCACCAGCAGATTCGTCGGGGGGCTGGGCGAGCAGTACTTC
D: TRBD1; size: once; V: TRBV6-5; J: TRBJ1-4; CDR3: CASSFNSGGARVF; DNA: TGTGCCAGCAGTTTCAACTCAGGGGGAGCTCGAGTCTTT
D: -; size: -; V: TRBV2; J: TRBJ2-4; CDR3: CASSESSSKNIQYF; DNA: TGTGCCAGCAGTGAGTCTAGCAGCAAAAACATTCAGTACTTC